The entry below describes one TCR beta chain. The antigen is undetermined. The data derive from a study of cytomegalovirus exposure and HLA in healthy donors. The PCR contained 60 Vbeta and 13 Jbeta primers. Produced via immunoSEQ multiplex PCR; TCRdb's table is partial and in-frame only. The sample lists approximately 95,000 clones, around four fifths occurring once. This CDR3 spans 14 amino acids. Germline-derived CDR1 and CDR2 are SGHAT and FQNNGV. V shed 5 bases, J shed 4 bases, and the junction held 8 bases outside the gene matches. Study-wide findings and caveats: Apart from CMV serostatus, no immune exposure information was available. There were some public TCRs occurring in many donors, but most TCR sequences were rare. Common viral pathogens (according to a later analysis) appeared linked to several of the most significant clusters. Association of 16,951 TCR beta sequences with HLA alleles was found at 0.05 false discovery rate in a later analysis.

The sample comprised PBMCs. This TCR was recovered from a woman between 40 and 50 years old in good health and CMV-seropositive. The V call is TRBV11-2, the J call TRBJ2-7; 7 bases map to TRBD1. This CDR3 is CASSLRGQFYEQYF. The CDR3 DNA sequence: TGTGCCAGCAGCCTTAGGGGACAGTTTTACGAGCAGTACTTC.